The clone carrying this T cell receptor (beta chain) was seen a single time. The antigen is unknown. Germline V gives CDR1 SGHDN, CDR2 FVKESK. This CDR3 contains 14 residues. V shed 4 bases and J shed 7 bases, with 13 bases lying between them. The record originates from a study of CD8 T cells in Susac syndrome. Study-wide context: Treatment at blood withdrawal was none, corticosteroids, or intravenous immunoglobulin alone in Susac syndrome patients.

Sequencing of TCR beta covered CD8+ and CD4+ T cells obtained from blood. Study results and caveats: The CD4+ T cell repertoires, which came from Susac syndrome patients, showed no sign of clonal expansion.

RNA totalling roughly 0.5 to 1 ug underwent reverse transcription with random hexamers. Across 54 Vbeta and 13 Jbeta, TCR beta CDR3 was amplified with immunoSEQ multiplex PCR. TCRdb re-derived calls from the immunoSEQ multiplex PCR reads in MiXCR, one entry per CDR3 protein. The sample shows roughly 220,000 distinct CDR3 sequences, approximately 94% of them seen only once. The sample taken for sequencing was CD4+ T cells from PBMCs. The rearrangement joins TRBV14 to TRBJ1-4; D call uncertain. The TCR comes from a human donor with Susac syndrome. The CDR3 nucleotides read TGTGCCAGCAGCCCCTTTCGACAAGCTGAAAAACTGTTTTTT. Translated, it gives CASSPFRQAEKLFF.